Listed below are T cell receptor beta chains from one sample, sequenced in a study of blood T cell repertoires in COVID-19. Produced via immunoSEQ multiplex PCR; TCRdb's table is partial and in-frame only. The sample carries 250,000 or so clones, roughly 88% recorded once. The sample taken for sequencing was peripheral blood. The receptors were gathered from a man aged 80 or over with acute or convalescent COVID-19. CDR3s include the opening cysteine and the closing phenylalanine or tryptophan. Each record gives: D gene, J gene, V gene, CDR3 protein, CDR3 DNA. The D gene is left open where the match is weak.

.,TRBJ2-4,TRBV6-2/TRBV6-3,CASSSTTSKNIQYF,TGTGCCAGCAGTTCCACAACGTCCAAAAACATTCAGTACTTC
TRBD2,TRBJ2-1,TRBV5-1,CASSFMASGDHNEQFF,TGCGCCAGCAGCTTTATGGCTAGCGGGGATCACAATGAGCAGTTCTTC
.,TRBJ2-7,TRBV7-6,CASSLEAETGYEQYF,TGTGCCAGCAGCTTAGAAGCTGAGACAGGCTACGAGCAGTACTTC
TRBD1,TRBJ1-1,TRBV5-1,CASSLTTGGTEAFF,TGCGCCAGCAGCTTGACGACAGGGGGCACTGAAGCTTTCTTT
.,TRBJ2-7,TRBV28,CASRGPAGEQYF,TGTGCCAGCAGGGGACCGGCGGGGGAGCAGTACTTC
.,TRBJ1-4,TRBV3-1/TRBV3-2,CASSHQRAGSNEKLFF,TGTGCCAGCAGCCACCAGCGGGCGGGATCTAATGAAAAACTGTTTTTT
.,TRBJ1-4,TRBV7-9,CASSLRGGKDEKLFF,TGTGCCAGCAGCTTGCGGGGGGGTAAGGATGAAAAACTGTTTTTT
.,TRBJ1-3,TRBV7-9,CASSLAGSGNTIYF,TGTGCCAGCAGCTTAGCCGGCTCTGGAAACACCATATATTTT
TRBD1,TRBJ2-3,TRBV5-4,CASSLGQGAPKEQYF,TGTGCCAGCAGCTTGGGACAGGGGGCCCCTAAAGAGCAGTATTTT
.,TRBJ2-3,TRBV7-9,CASSFRQGAPDTQYF,TGTGCCAGCAGCTTCAGGCAAGGGGCCCCAGATACGCAGTATTTT
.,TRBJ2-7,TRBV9,CASSVANRPTYEQYF,TGTGCCAGCAGCGTAGCAAACAGGCCAACCTACGAGCAGTACTTC
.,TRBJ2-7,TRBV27,CASSLSGHSSYEQYF,TGTGCCAGCAGTTTATCGGGTCACAGTTCCTACGAGCAGTACTTC
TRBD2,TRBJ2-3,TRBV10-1,CASSDSRTSGIKRSTDTQYF,TGCGCCAGCAGTGATTCGCGGACTAGCGGGATCAAGCGGAGCACAGATACGCAGTATTTT
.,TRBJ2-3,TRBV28,CASSRAGSSTDTQYF,TGTGCCAGCTCACGAGCAGGATCTTCGACAGATACGCAGTATTTT
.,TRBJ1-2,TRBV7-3,CASSLSRGYGYTF,TGTGCCAGCAGCTTAAGCCGGGGCTATGGCTACACCTTC
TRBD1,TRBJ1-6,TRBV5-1,CASSPTPGQYYNSPLHF,TGCGCCAGCAGCCCTACACCGGGACAGTACTATAATTCACCCCTCCACTTT